This T cell receptor beta chain was identified in a study of shared clonotypes between healthy human individuals. Study as a whole: A couple of women and a few men aged 18 to 49 served as donors.

Authors' analysis steps: From ImmunoSEQ came sequences covering only the junction and carrying no quality scores, so filtering differed. Data came from immunoSEQ multiplex PCR; TCRdb stores just in-frame clones and leaves some out. V, J and clone size derive from that table, while D and trimming were established from the DNA sequence. This table has 2 million to 2.5 million clones, about nine tenths appearing once. Participating donors were healthy, HIV-negative adults free of recent acute infections or vaccinations. CD4+ cell separation produced CD45RA+ naive and CD45RA-negative memory subsets. This clone appeared a single time. This TCR was recovered from a young man in good health. Some clones in this sample may be carry-over from other donors' samples. Source material: naive CD4+ T cells from PBMCs. Subset indicated: CD45RA+ positively selected.

CDR3 sequence (DNA): TGCGCCAGCAGCCAAGGGACTAGCGCCTACGAGCAGTACTTC. Its translation is CASSQGTSAYEQYF. The rearrangement links TRBV4-3 to TRBJ2-7; 9 bases align to TRBD2. The V gene end was trimmed by 1 base and the J gene end by 2 bases; junction bases not matched to a gene: 0. Germline values: CDR1 LGHNA, CDR2 YSLEER. The CDR3 is made up of 14 amino acids.